This section outlines one T cell receptor beta chain sequence together with its context. This sample stems from a study of blood T cell repertoires in COVID-19. Whole-study context: PBMCs, B-cell-depleted T cells, or T cells were the source of the cDNA or gDNA that made up the material.

Original handling: Amplification of reference gene primers was used by the study to estimate nucleated cell counts. Assay: immunoSEQ multiplex PCR; the TCRdb copy retains only in-frame clones and omits some. V and J calls and clone size follow that table, whereas D and trimming were derived from the DNA. The sample lists some 60,000 clones, approximately 80% seen once, with approximately 7.2% in the top ten. Trimming took off 1 base at V and 0 bases at J, with 10 bases between the two ends. This CDR3 region has 17 residues. Germline CDR1 reads MNHEY; CDR2 reads SMNVEV (reference sequence). Sequencing was performed on peripheral blood. The clonotype was recovered from a man between 60 and 75 years old with acute or convalescent COVID-19. The rearrangement joins TRBV27 to TRBJ1-6, with D possibly being TRBD1 (6 bases). Here the CDR3 reads CASSLYGQSSYNSPLHF. The CDR3 DNA is TGTGCCAGCAGTTTATACGGACAGAGCTCCTATAATTCACCCCTCCACTTT.